This TCR beta chain was sequenced in a study of identifying expanded T cells in peripheral blood. Study-wide results and caveats: Over approximately two and four weeks, about 16.4 and 19 clones changed, versus more than 1 between replicates. Across healthy donors, higher total template counts meant significantly greater approximately 2-week count variance.

Looked up from germline, CDR1 is ENHRY and CDR2 is SYGVKD. The CDR3 spans 12 residues. Deletions cut 7 bases from V and 4 bases from J, with 8 bases between. Concerning this clone: Antigen: not known.

Healthy donors had no documented immune events, such as infections, while sampled. The assay was immunoSEQ multiplex PCR, and TCRdb's table has in-frame clones only and misses some. The data contain some 93,000 clones, roughly 88% of them singletons. This clonotype originated in a person between 18 and 75 years old in good health. The sequenced material came from blood. The rearrangement links TRBV10-3 to TRBJ2-1; D unclear. The CDR3: CAINGGYNEQFF. The CDR3 region has the DNA TGTGCCATCAACGGCGGTTACAATGAGCAGTTCTTC.